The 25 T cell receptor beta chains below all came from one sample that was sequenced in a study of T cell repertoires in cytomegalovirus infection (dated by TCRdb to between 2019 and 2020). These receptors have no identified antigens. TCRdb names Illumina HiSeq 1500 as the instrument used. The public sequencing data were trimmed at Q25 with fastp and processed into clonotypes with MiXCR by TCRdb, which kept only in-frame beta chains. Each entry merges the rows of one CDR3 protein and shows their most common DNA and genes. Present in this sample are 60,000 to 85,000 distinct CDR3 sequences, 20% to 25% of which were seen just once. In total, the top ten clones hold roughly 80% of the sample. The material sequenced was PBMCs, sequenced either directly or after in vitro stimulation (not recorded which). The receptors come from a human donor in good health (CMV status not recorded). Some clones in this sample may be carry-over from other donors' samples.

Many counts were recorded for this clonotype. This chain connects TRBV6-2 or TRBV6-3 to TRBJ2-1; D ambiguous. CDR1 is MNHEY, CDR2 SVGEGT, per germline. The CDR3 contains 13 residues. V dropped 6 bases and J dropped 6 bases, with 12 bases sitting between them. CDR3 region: CASSNNLRNEQFF. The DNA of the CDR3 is TGTGCCAGCAGCAACAACCTCCGCAATGAGCAGTTCTTC.

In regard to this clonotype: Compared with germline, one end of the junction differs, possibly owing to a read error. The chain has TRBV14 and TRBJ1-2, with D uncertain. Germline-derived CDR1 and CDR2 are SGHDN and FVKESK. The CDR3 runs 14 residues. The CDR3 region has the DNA TGTGGCAGCAGCCAAGATTTGAGGAACTATGGCTACACCTTC. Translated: CGSSQDLRNYGYTF.

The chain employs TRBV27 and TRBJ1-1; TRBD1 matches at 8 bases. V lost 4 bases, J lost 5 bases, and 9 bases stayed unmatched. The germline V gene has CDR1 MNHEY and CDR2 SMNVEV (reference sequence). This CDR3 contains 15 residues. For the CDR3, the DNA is TGTGCCAGCAGTTCTGCAGGGGGCGTGCGGACTGAAGCTTTCTTT. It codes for CASSSAGGVRTEAFF.

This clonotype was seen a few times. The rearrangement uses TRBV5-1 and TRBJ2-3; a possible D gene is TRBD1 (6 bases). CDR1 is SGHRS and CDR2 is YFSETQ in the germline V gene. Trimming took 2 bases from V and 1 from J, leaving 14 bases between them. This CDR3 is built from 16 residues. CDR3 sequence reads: CASSFNRDLRTDTQYF. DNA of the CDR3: TGCGCCAGCAGCTTCAACAGGGATCTACGCACAGATACGCAGTATTTT.

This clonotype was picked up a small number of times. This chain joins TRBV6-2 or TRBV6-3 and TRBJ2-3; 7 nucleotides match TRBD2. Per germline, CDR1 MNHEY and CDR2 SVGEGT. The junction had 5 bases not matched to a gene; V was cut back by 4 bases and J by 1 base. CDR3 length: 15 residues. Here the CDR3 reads CASSSGGFGTDTQYF. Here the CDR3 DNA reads TGTGCCAGCAGTTCGGGAGGTTTCGGCACAGATACGCAGTATTTT.

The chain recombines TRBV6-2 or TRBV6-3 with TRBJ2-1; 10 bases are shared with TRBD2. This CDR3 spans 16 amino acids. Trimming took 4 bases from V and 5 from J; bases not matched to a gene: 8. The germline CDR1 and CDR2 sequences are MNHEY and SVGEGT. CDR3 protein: CASSSVSGRANNEQFF. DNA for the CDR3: TGTGCCAGCAGTTCCGTAAGCGGGAGGGCAAACAATGAGCAGTTCTTC.

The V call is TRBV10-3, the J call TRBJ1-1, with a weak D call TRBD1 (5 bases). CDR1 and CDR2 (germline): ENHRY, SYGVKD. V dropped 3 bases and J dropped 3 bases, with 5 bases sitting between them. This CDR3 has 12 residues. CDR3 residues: CAISDRDTEAFF. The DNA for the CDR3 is TGTGCCATCAGTGACAGGGACACTGAAGCTTTCTTT.

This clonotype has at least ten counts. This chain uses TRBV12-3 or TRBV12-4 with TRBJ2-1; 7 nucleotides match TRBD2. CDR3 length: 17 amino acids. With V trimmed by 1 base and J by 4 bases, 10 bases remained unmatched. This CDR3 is CASSLGRLAGAYNEQFF. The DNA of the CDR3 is TGTGCCAGCAGTTTAGGGAGGCTCGCGGGAGCTTACAATGAGCAGTTCTTC.

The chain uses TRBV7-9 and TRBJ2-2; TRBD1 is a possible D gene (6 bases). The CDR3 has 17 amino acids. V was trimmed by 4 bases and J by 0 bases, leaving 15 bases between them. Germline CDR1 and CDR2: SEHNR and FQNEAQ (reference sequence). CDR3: CASSWGQGATNTGELFF. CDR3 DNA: TGTGCCAGCAGCTGGGGACAAGGGGCTACGAACACCGGGGAGCTGTTTTTT.

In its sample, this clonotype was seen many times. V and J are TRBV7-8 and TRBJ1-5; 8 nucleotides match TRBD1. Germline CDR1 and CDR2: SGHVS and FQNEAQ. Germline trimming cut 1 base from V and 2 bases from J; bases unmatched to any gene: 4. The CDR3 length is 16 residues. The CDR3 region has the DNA TGTGCCAGCAGCTTAGGGACAGGGCGAGGCAATCAGCCCCAGCATTTT. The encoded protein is CASSLGTGRGNQPQHF.

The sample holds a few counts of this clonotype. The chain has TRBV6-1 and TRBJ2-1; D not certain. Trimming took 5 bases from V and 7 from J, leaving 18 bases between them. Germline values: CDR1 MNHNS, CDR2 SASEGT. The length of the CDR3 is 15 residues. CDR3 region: CASSFTISLGNEQFF. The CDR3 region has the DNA TGTGCCAGCAGTTTTACCATTTCTCTGGGAAATGAGCAGTTCTTC.

DNA for the CDR3: TGTGCCAGCAGTCCCGCAGGAGTGAACACTGAAGCTTTCTTT. Translation: CASSPAGVNTEAFF. The rearrangement uses TRBV6-8 and TRBJ1-1, with D hard to call. V was clipped by 5 bases and J by 0 bases, with 10 bases between them. The length of the CDR3 is 14 residues. The V gene's germline CDR1 is MNHGY and CDR2 SAAAGT.

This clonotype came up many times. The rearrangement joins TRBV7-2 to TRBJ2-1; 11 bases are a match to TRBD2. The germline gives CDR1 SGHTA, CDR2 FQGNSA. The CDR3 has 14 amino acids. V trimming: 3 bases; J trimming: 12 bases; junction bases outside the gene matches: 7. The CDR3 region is CASSFLAGGIWQFF. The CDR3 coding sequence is TGTGCCAGCAGCTTTCTAGCGGGAGGTATCTGGCAGTTCTTC.

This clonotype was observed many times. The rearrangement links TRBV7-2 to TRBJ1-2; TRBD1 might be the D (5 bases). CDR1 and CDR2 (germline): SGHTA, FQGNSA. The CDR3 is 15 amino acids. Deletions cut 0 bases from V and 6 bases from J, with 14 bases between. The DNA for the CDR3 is TGTGCCAGCAGCTTAGCAGGGGCAACCATCGATGGCTACACCTTC. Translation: CASSLAGATIDGYTF.

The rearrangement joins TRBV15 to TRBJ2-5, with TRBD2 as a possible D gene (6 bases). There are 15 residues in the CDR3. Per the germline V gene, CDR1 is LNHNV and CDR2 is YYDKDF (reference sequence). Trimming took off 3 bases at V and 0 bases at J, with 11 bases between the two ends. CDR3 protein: CATSSSGRNQETQYF. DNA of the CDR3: TGTGCCACCAGCAGCTCGGGGAGGAACCAAGAGACCCAGTACTTC. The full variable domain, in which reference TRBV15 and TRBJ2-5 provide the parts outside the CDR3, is DAMVIQNPRYQVTQFGKPVTLSCSQTLNHNVMYWYQQKSSQAPKLLFHYYDKDFNNEADTPDNFQSRRPNTSFCFLDIRSPGLGDTAMYLCATSSSGRNQETQYFGPGTRLLVL.

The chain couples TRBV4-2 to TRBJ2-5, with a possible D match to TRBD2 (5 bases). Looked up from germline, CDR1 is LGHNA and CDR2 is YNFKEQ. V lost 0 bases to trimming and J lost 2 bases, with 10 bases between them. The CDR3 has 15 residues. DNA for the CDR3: TGTGCCAGCAGCCAAGATGTAACTAGTCAAGAGACCCAGTACTTC. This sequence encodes CASSQDVTSQETQYF.

The CDR3 loop is CASSTYRGREDTGELFF. Written as DNA, the CDR3 is TGCGCCAGCAGCACCTACAGGGGGCGCGAGGACACCGGGGAGCTGTTTTTT. The V and J genes are TRBV4-3 and TRBJ2-2, with 9 bases identical to TRBD1. The germline CDR1 and CDR2 sequences are LGHNA and YSLEER. This CDR3 has 17 amino acids. Losses at the gene ends were 5 bases for V and 3 bases for J; bases not matched to a gene: 10.

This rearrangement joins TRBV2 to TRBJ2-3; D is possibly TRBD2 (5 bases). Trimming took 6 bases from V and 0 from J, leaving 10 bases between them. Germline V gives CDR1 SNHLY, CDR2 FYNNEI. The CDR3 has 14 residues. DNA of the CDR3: TGTGCCAGCAGACAGAGCGGAAGCACAGATACGCAGTATTTT. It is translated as CASRQSGSTDTQYF. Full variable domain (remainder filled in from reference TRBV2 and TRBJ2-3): EPEVTQTPSHQVTQMGQEVILRCVPISNHLYFYWYRQILGQKVEFLVSFYNNEISEKSEIFDDQFSVERPDGSNFTLKIRSTKLEDSAMYFCASRQSGSTDTQYFGPGTRLTVL.

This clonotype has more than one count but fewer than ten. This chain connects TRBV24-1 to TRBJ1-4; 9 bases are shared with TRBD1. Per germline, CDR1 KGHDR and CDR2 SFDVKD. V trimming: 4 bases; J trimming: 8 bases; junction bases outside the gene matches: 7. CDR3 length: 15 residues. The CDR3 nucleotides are TGTGCCACCAGTGACCCGGGACAGGGAGAGGAAAAACTGTTTTTT. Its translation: CATSDPGQGEEKLFF.

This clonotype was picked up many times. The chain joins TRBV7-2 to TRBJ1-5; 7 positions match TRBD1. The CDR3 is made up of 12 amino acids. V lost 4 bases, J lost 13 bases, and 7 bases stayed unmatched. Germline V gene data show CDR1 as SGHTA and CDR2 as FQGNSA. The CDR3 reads CASSSGGTEQHF. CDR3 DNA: TGTGCCAGCAGCTCCGGGGGGACAGAGCAGCATTTT.

CDR3 sequence reads: CASSQDRARGRDEQYF. The CDR3, as DNA: TGCGCCAGCAGCCAAGATCGGGCCCGGGGTCGAGACGAGCAGTACTTC. The chain joins TRBV4-1 to TRBJ2-7; maybe TRBD2 (5 bases). Per germline, CDR1 MGHRA and CDR2 YSYEKL. Trimming removed 0 bases at V and 5 bases at J, with 17 bases between. The CDR3 totals 16 residues.

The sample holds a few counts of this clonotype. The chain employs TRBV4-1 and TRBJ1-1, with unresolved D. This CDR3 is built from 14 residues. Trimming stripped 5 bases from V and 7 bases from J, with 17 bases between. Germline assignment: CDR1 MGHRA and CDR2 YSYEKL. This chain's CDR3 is CASSSRDSYSEAFF. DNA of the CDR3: TGCGCCAGCAGCTCTCGCGACTCGTACAGTGAAGCTTTCTTT.

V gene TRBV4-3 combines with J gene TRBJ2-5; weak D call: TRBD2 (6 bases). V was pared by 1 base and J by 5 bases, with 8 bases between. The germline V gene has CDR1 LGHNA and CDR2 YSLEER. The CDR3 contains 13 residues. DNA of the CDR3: TGCGCCAGCAGCCAAGGGAGGGCCGAGACCCAGTACTTC. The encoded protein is CASSQGRAETQYF.

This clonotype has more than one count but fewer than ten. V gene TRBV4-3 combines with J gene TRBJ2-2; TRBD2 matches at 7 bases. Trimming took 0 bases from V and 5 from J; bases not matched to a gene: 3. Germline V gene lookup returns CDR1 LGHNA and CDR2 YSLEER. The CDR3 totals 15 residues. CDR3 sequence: CASSQDARGTGELFF. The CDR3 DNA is TGCGCCAGCAGCCAAGATGCGCGGGGGACCGGGGAGCTGTTTTTT.

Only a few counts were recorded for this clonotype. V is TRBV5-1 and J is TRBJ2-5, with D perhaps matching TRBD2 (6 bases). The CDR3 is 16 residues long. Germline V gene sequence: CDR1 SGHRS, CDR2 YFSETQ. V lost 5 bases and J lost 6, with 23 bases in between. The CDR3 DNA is TGCGCCAGCAGTATCGGAGGGTCCGGGACCGTCAAGACCCAGTACTTC. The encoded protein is CASSIGGSGTVKTQYF. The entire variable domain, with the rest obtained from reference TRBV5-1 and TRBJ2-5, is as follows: KAGVTQTPRYLIKTRGQQVTLSCSPISGHRSVSWYQQTPGQGLQFLFEYFSETQRNKGNFPGRFSGRQFSNSRSEMNVSTLELGDSALYLCASSIGGSGTVKTQYFGPGTRLLVL.